Presented here are 30 T cell receptor beta chains from one specimen sequenced in a study of T cells in Graves' hyperthyroidism and ophthalmopathy. RNA transcripts yielded amplified TCR beta CDR3 regions. Carried out on the TCR CDR3, a first-round RT-PCR used the HTBI primer set. TCRdb re-analysed the multiplex PCR reads in MiXCR, keeping a single row per CDR3 protein. The sample records 650,000 to 850,000 distinct CDR3 sequences, approximately 19% being singletons. Sequencing was carried out using blood. These receptors came from a woman aged 45-65 years with Graves' hyperthyroidism that later progressed to Graves' ophthalmopathy.

This clonotype appeared once. V and J are TRBV3-1 and TRBJ2-1, with a tentative D call TRBD1 (6 bases). Trimming pared 1 base from V and 6 bases from J, leaving 13 bases between. Germline V lookup: CDR1 LGHDT, CDR2 YNNKEL (reference sequence). The CDR3 loop spans 15 amino acids. CDR3 in DNA: TGTGCCAGCAGCCAAGGCAGGGGTTGGTCCAATGAGCAGTTCTTC. Protein: CASSQGRGWSNEQFF.

In this sample, this clonotype turned up many times. The V gene is TRBV11-2, the J gene TRBJ1-1, with D maybe TRBD1 (5 bases). Trimming shortened V by 5 bases and J by 1 base, and 23 bases separated the two germline ends. The CDR3 has 18 amino acids. Germline values: CDR1 SGHAT, CDR2 FQNNGV. The CDR3 loop reads CASSPTGGFPPRNTEAFF. As DNA, the CDR3 is TGTGCCAGCAGCCCCACAGGAGGTTTTCCCCCACGGAACACTGAAGCTTTCTTT.

This clonotype was seen many times. The chain carries TRBV7-2 and TRBJ2-6; a possible D gene is TRBD1 (6 bases). Germline V gene lookup returns CDR1 SGHTA and CDR2 FQGNSA. This CDR3 comprises 14 residues. Deletions cut 6 bases from V and 0 bases from J, with 6 bases between. DNA for the CDR3: TGTGCCAGCAGAGGGGGCTCTGGGGCCAACGTCCTGACTTTC. Protein product: CASRGGSGANVLTF.

The table lists this clonotype with a few counts. The chain uses TRBV20-1 and TRBJ1-5; D is possibly TRBD1 (5 bases). The CDR3 runs to 13 residues. Looked up from germline, CDR1 is DFQATT and CDR2 is SNEGSKA (reference sequence). Trimming took 6 bases from V and 4 from J, leaving 13 bases between them. CDR3: CSAPVGGNQPQHF. In DNA form, the CDR3 reads TGCAGTGCCCCGGTGGGGGGAAATCAGCCCCAGCATTTT.

The chain links TRBV7-6 to TRBJ1-2; 10 bases line up with TRBD1. The V and J ends lost 5 bases and 6 bases, in that order; junction bases with no gene match: 6. The germline V gene has CDR1 SGHVS and CDR2 FNYEAQ. This CDR3 has 14 amino acids. The CDR3 loop reads CASSPSGTGDGYTF. The DNA of the CDR3 is TGTGCCAGCAGCCCCTCCGGGACAGGGGATGGCTACACCTTC.

The chain has TRBV9 and TRBJ2-5, with 11 positions matching TRBD1. J lost 11 bases, V lost 3 bases, and 9 bases had no gene match. This CDR3 spans 14 amino acids. The V gene's germline CDR1 is SGDLS and CDR2 YYNGEE. CDR3 DNA: TGTGCCAGCAGCGAGGACAGGGGGCCAGAGAGGCAGTACTTC. Amino acid sequence: CASSEDRGPERQYF.

This clonotype was observed a handful of times. The rearrangement links TRBV9 to TRBJ1-4; 7 bases line up with TRBD1. Germline V gives CDR1 SGDLS, CDR2 YYNGEE. V lost 4 bases and J lost 11; bases outside the gene matches: 2. This CDR3 is 11 amino acids long. For the CDR3, the DNA is TGTGCCAGCAGCCCGGGACAGAAACTGTTTTTT. Translated, it gives CASSPGQKLFF.

In its sample, this clonotype was seen a few times. The CDR3 loop reads CASSFGTARDRSPLHF. The CDR3 bases are TGTGCCAGCAGTTTCGGGACAGCGCGGGATCGATCACCCCTCCACTTT. The chain couples TRBV12-3 or TRBV12-4 to TRBJ1-6; 7 bases agree with TRBD1. V was clipped by 3 bases and J by 10 bases; unmatched bases: 12. This CDR3 has 16 residues.

This clonotype has only a few counts. V usage is TRBV7-3 and J usage is TRBJ2-6, with D perhaps TRBD1 (6 bases). Trimming left V 2 bases short and J 1 base short, with 9 bases between. From germline, CDR1 is SGHTA and CDR2 FQGTGA. This CDR3 has 16 amino acids. CDR3 in amino acids: CASSLDRLSGANVLTF. CDR3 coding DNA: TGTGCCAGCAGCTTAGACAGGCTGTCTGGGGCCAACGTCCTGACTTTC. The whole variable domain, remainder taken from reference TRBV7-3 and TRBJ2-6, is GAGVSQTPSNKVTEKGKYVELRCDPISGHTALYWYRQSLGQGPEFLIYFQGTGAADDSGLPNDRFFAVRPEGSVSTLKIQRTERGDSAVYLCASSLDRLSGANVLTFGAGSRLTVL.

This clonotype was counted many times. This chain links TRBV30 with TRBJ1-2, with D tentatively TRBD1 (6 bases). CDR1 is GTSNPN, CDR2 SVGIG, per germline (reference sequence). V gave up 1 base and J gave up 5 bases, with 14 bases separating them. The CDR3 is 14 amino acids. Written as DNA, the CDR3 is TGTGCCTGGAGTGAGGGAGGGGGAGAGTATGGCTACACCTTC. It codes for CAWSEGGGEYGYTF. The full variable domain, with the rest looked up from reference TRBV30 and TRBJ1-2, is SQTIHQWPATLVQPVGSPLSLECTVEGTSNPNLYWYRQAAGRGLQLLFYSVGIGQISSEVPQNLSASRPQDRQFILSSKKLLLSDSGFYLCAWSEGGGEYGYTFGSGTRLTVV.

Only a few counts were recorded for this clonotype. The rearrangement joins TRBV30 to TRBJ2-1, with unresolved D. There are 16 residues in the CDR3. Between the trimmed V and J ends, which lost 0 bases and 4 bases, there was a span of 16 bases. Germline CDR1 GTSNPN, CDR2 SVGIG (reference sequence). The DNA for the CDR3 is TGTGCCTGGAGTGTATTACCCCCTCCCCTATACAATGAGCAGTTCTTC. This codes for CAWSVLPPPLYNEQFF.

The V gene is TRBV3-1, the J gene TRBJ2-3; tentative D call: TRBD2 (6 bases). CDR1 is LGHDT and CDR2 is YNNKEL in the germline V gene (reference sequence). V was trimmed by 3 bases and J by 6 bases, leaving 19 bases between them. This CDR3 comprises 16 residues. CDR3 amino acids: CASSHTSGDGVDTQYF. In DNA form, the CDR3 reads TGTGCCAGCAGCCACACATCGGGAGACGGAGTGGATACGCAGTATTTT.

Many counts were recorded for this clonotype. The rearrangement links TRBV12-3 or TRBV12-4 to TRBJ2-1; possibly TRBD1 or TRBD2 for D (5 bases each). Trimming left V 5 bases short and J 10 bases short, with 15 bases between. The CDR3 spans 13 residues. In DNA form, the CDR3 reads TGTGCCAGCAGTGCCTCGGGGCTGGGCGAGCAGTTCTTC. Protein: CASSASGLGEQFF.

As to this clonotype: The junction shows a germline mismatch at one end, possibly a read error. The V call is TRBV9, the J call TRBJ2-7; the match to TRBD1 covers 7 bases. Germline loops: CDR1 SGDLS, CDR2 YYNGEE. CDR3 length: 14 amino acids. Here the CDR3 reads CASSPGTVSCEQYF. The CDR3 DNA reads as TGTGCCAGCAGCCCCGGGACAGTCTCCTGCGAGCAGTACTTC. The full variable domain, with the rest looked up from reference TRBV9 and TRBJ2-7, is DSGVTQTPKHLITATGQRVTLRCSPRSGDLSVYWYQQSLDQGLQFLIQYYNGEERAKGNILERFSAQQFPDLHSELNLSSLELGDSALYFCASSPGTVSCEQYFGPGTRLTVT.

This clonotype was counted a few times. J is TRBJ1-1 and V is TRBV7-9; TRBD1 is a possible D gene (5 bases). Trimming cost V 3 bases and J 11 bases, with 13 bases left between them. Germline lookup yields CDR1 SEHNR and CDR2 FQNEAQ (reference sequence). CDR3 length equals 12 residues. The CDR3 DNA is TGTGCCAGCAGCTTGGGGGGAGGGTTCGCTTTCTTT. This codes for CASSLGGGFAFF.

This clonotype was found many times. The chain couples TRBV2 to TRBJ1-3, with a weak D call TRBD1 (5 bases). Germline V gene sequence: CDR1 SNHLY, CDR2 FYNNEI. The CDR3 loop spans 14 amino acids. The ends were cut back, 7 bases at V and 3 bases at J, with 13 bases in the middle. In nucleotides, the CDR3 is TGTGCCAGCAAAGGGGACGGCCTTGGAAACACCATATATTTT. Protein product: CASKGDGLGNTIYF.

This clonotype occurred a few times. This chain joins TRBV10-3 and TRBJ1-2; D is ambiguous. The CDR3 spans 13 residues. Trimming removed 6 bases from V and 0 bases from J, with 8 bases in between. Germline V gene lookup returns CDR1 ENHRY and CDR2 SYGVKD. CDR3 amino acids: CAISPDPNYGYTF. For the CDR3, the DNA is TGTGCCATCAGCCCGGACCCTAACTATGGCTACACCTTC.

This clonotype was seen ten or more times. The chain has TRBV20-1 and TRBJ2-2, with 7 positions matching TRBD1. Germline loops: CDR1 DFQATT, CDR2 SNEGSKA (reference sequence). V shed 7 bases, J shed 8 bases, and the junction held 10 bases outside the gene matches. The CDR3 length is 13 residues. The CDR3 DNA reads as TGCAGTGGCTTGGCACAGGGGAATGGGGAGCTGTTTTTT. Encoded protein: CSGLAQGNGELFF.

The V and J genes are TRBV15 and TRBJ1-3; D is unresolved. V lost 0 bases to trimming and J lost 0 bases, with 6 bases between them. CDR3 length: 15 residues. CDR1 LNHNV and CDR2 YYDKDF come from the germline V gene (reference sequence). Written as DNA, the CDR3 is TGTGCCACCAGCAGAGATAGGCGCTCTGGAAACACCATATATTTT. Its protein product is CATSRDRRSGNTIYF.

This chain connects TRBV13 to TRBJ1-4; possible D gene TRBD1, 6 bases. Trimming left V 1 base short and J 6 bases short, with 12 bases between. CDR3 length: 15 amino acids. Germline V gene sequence: CDR1 PRHDT, CDR2 FYEKMQ (reference sequence). The CDR3 DNA is TGTGCCAGCAGCTTAGTGAGCGAGGGGGATGAAAAACTGTTTTTT. Amino acids: CASSLVSEGDEKLFF.

This clonotype was observed a handful of times. The chain has TRBV12-3 or TRBV12-4 and TRBJ2-5; the D gene is possibly TRBD2 (5 bases). The CDR3 has 14 residues. V shed 6 bases and J shed 4 bases, with 15 bases lying between them. Here the CDR3 DNA reads TGTGCCAGCAGCTTCTCGGGAAAGCCAGAGACCCAGTACTTC. Translation: CASSFSGKPETQYF.

Points on this clonotype: A junction end diverges from the germline sequence, so it may reflect a read error. V is TRBV6-1 and J is TRBJ2-7; the match to TRBD2 covers 9 bases. This CDR3 spans 15 amino acids. Germline V gives CDR1 MNHNS, CDR2 SASEGT. The CDR3 loop reads CASSSASGASYEQHF. The CDR3 DNA is TGTGCCAGCAGTAGCGCTAGCGGGGCATCCTACGAGCAGCACTTC.

The table lists this clonotype with many counts. J is TRBJ2-4 and V is TRBV2; no definite D call. CDR3 length equals 13 residues. Trimming took off 2 bases at V and 7 bases at J, with 9 bases between the two ends. Per the germline V gene, CDR1 is SNHLY and CDR2 is FYNNEI. This CDR3 is CASSETSRNIQYF. In DNA form, the CDR3 reads TGTGCCAGCAGTGAAACGAGCCGTAACATTCAGTACTTC.

This clonotype was observed a few times. V usage is TRBV6-1 and J usage is TRBJ1-5; D is perhaps TRBD1 (5 bases). The germline V and J ends were trimmed by 5 bases and 11 bases, with 16 bases remaining between them. This CDR3 contains 13 residues. The V gene's germline CDR1 is MNHNS and CDR2 SASEGT. CDR3 bases: TGTGCCAGCAGTCGGGACGGGCGATCAACCCAGCATTTT. This translates into CASSRDGRSTQHF.

This clonotype was picked up a small number of times. The gene calls are TRBV4-1 and TRBJ2-1; 11 bases agree with TRBD1. Per the germline V gene, CDR1 is MGHRA and CDR2 is YSYEKL. This CDR3 is 16 amino acids long. V shed 4 bases and J 7 bases; nucleotides not matched to a gene: 9. Here the CDR3 DNA reads TGCGCCAGCAGCCGCTGGACAGGGGGCGTTGGGAATGAGCAGTTCTTC. It specifies CASSRWTGGVGNEQFF.

V is TRBV5-6 and J is TRBJ1-5, with a tentative D call TRBD1 (6 bases). With 1 base removed from V and 4 bases from J, the gap between germline ends came to 18 bases. CDR3 size: 17 residues. Germline values: CDR1 SGHDT, CDR2 YYEEEE. Here the CDR3 reads CASSLTRGQILNQPQHF. The CDR3 coding sequence is TGTGCCAGCAGCTTGACACGGGGACAAATCCTTAATCAGCCCCAGCATTTT.

In this sample, this clonotype turned up many times. The chain joins TRBV27 to TRBJ1-5, with 7 bases that match TRBD1. The CDR3 is 17 residues long. V trimming: 5 bases; J trimming: 0 bases; junction bases outside the gene matches: 10. Germline-derived CDR1 and CDR2 are MNHEY and SMNVEV (reference sequence). Here the CDR3 DNA reads TGTGCCAGCAGTACCTACTGGGACAGTATTAGCAATCAGCCCCAGCATTTT. Residues: CASSTYWDSISNQPQHF.

In this sample, this clonotype turned up many times. This sequence joins TRBV3-1 and TRBJ1-4, with 7 bases identical to TRBD1. There are 16 residues in the CDR3. Per the germline V gene, CDR1 is LGHDT and CDR2 is YNNKEL (reference sequence). Trimming cost V 1 base and J 8 bases; bases outside gene matches: 10. CDR3 in amino acids: CASSQVPRGSEEKLFF. The CDR3 DNA is TGTGCCAGCAGCCAAGTGCCCAGGGGGTCTGAGGAAAAACTGTTTTTT.

A word on this clonotype: Since a much larger clone is just one base distant, this may be a read error. This chain connects TRBV27 to TRBJ1-2, with 9 bases aligning to TRBD1. The length of the CDR3 is 15 residues. From germline, CDR1 is MNHEY and CDR2 SMNVEV (reference sequence). The junction had 15 bases not matched to a gene; V was cut back by 6 bases and J by 10 bases. CDR3 loop: CASRSPDRGDRDYTF. The CDR3 coding sequence is TGTGCCAGCAGATCCCCAGACAGGGGGGATCGTGACTACACCTTC.

This clonotype turned up a few times. Written as DNA, the CDR3 is TGTGCCAGCAGCCCCCTCATGGGGCTCCCGGGAGAGACCCAGTACTTC. Its translation is CASSPLMGLPGETQYF. The V gene is TRBV7-8, the J gene TRBJ2-5; D possibly corresponds to TRBD1 (5 bases). This CDR3 comprises 16 residues. Trimming cost V 5 bases and J 4 bases, with 20 bases left between them. From germline, CDR1 is SGHVS and CDR2 FQNEAQ.